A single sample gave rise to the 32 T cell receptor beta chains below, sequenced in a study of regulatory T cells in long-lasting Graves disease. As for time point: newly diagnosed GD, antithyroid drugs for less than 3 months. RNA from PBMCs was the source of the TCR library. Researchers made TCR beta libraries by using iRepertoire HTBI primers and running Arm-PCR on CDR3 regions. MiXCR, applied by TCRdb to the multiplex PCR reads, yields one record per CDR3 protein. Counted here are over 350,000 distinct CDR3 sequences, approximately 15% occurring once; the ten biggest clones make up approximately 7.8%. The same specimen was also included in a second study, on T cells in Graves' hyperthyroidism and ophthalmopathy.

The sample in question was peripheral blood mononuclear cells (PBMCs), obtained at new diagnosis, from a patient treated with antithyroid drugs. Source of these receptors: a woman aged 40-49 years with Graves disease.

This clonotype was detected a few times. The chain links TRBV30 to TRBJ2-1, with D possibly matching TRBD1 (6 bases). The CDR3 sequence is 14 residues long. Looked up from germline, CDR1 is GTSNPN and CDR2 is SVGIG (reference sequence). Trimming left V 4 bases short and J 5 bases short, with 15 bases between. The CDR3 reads CAWNPQGIHNEQFF. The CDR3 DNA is TGTGCCTGGAACCCCCAGGGGATCCACAATGAGCAGTTCTTC.

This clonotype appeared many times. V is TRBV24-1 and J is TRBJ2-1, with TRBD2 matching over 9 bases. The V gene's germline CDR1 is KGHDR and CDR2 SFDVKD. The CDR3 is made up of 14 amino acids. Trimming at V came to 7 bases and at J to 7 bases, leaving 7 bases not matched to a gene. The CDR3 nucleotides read TGTGCCACCAGAGCGGGAGGAAGGGAAAATGAGCAGTTCTTC. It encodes CATRAGGRENEQFF.

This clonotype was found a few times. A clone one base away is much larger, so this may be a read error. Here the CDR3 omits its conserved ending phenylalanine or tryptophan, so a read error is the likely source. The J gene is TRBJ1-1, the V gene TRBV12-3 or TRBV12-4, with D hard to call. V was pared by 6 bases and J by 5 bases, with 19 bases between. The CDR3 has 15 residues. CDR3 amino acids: CASSLPGPQGTEAFL. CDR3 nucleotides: TGTGCCAGCAGCCTTCCCGGACCCCAAGGGACTGAAGCTTTCCTT.

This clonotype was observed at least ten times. The CDR3 DNA reads as TGTGCCAGCAGTCTAGGTCTCACTGAAGCTTTCTTT. Encoded protein: CASSLGLTEAFF. J is TRBJ1-1 and V is TRBV2, with no clear D. V lost 5 bases and J 4 bases, leaving 8 bases between the germline ends. The CDR3 is made up of 12 amino acids. Germline loops: CDR1 SNHLY, CDR2 FYNNEI.

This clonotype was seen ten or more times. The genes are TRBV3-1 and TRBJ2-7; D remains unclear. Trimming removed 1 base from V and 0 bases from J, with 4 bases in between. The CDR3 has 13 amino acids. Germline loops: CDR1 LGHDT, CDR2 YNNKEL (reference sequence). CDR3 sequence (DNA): TGTGCCAGCAGCCAAGCAGGCTCCTACGAGCAGTACTTC. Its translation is CASSQAGSYEQYF.

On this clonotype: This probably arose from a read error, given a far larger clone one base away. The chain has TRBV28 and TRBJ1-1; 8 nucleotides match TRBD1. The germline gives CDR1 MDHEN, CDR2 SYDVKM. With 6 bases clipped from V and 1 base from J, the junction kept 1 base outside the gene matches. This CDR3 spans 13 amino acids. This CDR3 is CASRGQENTEAFF. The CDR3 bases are TGTGCCAGCAGGGGACAGGAGAACACTGAAGCTTTCTTT.

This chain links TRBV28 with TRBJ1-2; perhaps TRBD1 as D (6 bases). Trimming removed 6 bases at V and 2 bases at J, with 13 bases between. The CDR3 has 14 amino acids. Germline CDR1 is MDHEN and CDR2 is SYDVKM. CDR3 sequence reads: CASREDRQNYGYTF. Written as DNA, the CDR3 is TGTGCCAGCAGGGAGGACAGACAAAACTATGGCTACACCTTC.

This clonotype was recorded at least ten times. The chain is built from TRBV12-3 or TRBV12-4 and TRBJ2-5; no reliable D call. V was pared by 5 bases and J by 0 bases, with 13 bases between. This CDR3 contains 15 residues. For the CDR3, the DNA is TGTGCCAGCAGTCTAACCCCAAGGGACCAAGAGACCCAGTACTTC. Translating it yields CASSLTPRDQETQYF.

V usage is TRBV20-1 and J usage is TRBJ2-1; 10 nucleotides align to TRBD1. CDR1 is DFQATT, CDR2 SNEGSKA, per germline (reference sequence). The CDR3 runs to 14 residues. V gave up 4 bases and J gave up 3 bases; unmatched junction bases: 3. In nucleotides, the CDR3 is TGCAGTGCTACCGGGACAGGGGACTACAATGAGCAGTTCTTC. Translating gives CSATGTGDYNEQFF.

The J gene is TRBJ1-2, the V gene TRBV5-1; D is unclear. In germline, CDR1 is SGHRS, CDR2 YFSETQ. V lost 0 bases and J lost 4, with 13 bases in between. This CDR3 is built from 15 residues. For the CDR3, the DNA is TGCGCCAGCAGCTTGGGGGTGGTATCACTCTATGGCTACACCTTC. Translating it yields CASSLGVVSLYGYTF.

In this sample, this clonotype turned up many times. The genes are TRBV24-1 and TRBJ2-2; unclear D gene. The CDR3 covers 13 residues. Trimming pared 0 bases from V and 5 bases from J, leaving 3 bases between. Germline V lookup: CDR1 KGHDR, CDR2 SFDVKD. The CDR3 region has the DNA TGTGCCACCAGTGATTTGCAGACCGGGGAGCTGTTTTTT. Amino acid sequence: CATSDLQTGELFF.

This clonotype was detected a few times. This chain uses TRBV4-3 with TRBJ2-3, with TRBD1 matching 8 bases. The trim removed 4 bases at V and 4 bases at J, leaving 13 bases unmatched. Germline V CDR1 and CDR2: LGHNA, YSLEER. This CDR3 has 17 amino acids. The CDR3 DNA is TGCGCCAGCAGCCCAAAGCAAATGACAGGGGAGGCAGATACGCAGTATTTT. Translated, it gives CASSPKQMTGEADTQYF.

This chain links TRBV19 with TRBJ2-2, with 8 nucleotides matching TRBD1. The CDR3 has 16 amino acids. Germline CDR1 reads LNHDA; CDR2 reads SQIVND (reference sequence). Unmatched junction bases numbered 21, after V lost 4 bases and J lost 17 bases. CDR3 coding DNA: TGTGCCAGTAGTAGGGGGACAGGTTCTTTCACCGGGGAGCGTTTTTTT. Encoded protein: CASSRGTGSFTGERFF.

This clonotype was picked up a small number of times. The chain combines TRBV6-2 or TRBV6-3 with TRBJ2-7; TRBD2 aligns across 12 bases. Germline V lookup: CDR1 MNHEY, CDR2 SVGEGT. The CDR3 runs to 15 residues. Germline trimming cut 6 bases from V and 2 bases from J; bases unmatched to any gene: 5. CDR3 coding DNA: TGTGCCAGCAGACCCCTAGCGGGAGGGACCTACGAGCAGTACTTC. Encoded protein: CASRPLAGGTYEQYF.

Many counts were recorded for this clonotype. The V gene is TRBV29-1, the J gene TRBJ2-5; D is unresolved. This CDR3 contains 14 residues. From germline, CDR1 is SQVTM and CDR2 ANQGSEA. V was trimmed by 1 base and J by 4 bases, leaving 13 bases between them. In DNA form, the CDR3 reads TGCAGCGTTGAAGGGACCGAGTTCGGAGAGACCCAGTACTTC. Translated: CSVEGTEFGETQYF.

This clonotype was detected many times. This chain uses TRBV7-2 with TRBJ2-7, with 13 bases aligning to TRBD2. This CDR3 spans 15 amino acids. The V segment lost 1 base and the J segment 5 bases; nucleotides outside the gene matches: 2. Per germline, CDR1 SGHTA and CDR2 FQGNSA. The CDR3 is CASSLGLAGGDEQYF. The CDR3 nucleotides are TGTGCCAGCAGCTTAGGACTAGCGGGAGGTGACGAGCAGTACTTC.

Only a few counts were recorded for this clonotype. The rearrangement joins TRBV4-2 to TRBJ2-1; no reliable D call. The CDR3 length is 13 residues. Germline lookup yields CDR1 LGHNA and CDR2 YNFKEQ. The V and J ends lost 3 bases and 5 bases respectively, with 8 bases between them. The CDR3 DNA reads TGTGCCAGCAGCCAGGGAAGGCACAATGAGCAGTTCTTC. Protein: CASSQGRHNEQFF.

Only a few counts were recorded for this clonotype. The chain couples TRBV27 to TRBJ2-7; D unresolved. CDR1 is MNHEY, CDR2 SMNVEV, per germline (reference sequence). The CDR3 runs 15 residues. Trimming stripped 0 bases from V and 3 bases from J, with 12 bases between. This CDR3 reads CASSLSPTSFYEQYF. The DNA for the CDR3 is TGTGCCAGCAGTTTATCGCCCACATCATTCTACGAGCAGTACTTC.

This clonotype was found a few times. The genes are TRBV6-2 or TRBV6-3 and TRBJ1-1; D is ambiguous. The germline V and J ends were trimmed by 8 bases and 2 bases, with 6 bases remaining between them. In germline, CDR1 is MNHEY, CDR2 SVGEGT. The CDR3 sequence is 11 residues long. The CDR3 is CASGRNTEAFF. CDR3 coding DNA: TGTGCCAGCGGGCGAAACACTGAAGCTTTCTTT.

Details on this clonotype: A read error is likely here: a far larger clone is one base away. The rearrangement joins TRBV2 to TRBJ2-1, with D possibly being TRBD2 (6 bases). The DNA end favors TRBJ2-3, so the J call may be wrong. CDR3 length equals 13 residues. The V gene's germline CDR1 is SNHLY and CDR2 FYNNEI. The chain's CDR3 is CASRDGGADTQYF. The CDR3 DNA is TGTGCCAGCAGGGACGGAGGGGCAGATACGCAGTATTTT.

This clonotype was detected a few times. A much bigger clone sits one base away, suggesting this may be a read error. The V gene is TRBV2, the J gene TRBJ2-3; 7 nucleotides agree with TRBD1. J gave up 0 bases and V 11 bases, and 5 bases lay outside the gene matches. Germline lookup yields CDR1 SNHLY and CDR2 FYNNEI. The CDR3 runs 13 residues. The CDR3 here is CAGHRGSTDTQYF. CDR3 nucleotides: TGTGCCGGCCACAGGGGCAGCACAGATACGCAGTATTTT.

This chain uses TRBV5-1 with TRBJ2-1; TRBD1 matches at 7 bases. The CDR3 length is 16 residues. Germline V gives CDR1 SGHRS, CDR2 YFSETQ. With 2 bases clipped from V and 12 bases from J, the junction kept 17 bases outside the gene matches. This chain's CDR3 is CASSLYQRGGPGGQFF. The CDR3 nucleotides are TGCGCCAGCAGCTTATACCAAAGGGGCGGGCCAGGGGGGCAGTTCTTC.

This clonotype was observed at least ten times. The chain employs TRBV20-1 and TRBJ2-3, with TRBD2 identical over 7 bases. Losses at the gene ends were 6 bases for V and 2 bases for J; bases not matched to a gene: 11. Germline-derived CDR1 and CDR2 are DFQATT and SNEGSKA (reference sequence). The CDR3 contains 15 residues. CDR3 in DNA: TGCAGTGCCCAAGCGAAGCGGGGTTTCACAGATACGCAGTATTTT. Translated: CSAQAKRGFTDTQYF.

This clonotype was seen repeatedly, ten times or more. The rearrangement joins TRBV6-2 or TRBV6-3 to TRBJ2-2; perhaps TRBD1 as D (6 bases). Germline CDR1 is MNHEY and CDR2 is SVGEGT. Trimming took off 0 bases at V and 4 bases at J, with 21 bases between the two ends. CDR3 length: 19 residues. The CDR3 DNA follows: TGTGCCAGCAGTTACTCCATACAATTCCGGGACACAATCACCGGGGAGCTGTTTTTT. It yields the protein CASSYSIQFRDTITGELFF.

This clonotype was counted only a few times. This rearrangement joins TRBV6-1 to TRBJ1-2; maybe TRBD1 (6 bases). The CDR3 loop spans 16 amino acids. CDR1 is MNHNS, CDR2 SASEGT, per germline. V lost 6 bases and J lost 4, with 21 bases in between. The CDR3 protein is CASSLHSGQLFYGYTF. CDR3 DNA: TGTGCCAGCAGCCTCCACTCGGGACAACTTTTCTATGGCTACACCTTC.

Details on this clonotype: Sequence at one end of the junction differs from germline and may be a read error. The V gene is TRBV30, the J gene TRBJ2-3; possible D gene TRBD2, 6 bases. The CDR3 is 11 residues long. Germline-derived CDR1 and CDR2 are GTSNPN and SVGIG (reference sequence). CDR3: CAWSTAGAGSF. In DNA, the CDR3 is TGTGCCTGGAGTACTGCCGGGGCCGGGAGTTTT.

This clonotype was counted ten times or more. CDR3 bases: TGTGCCAGCAGTGAGAAAACACCTAATCAGCCCCAGCATTTT. It specifies CASSEKTPNQPQHF. V and J are TRBV2 and TRBJ1-5; D is unresolved. This CDR3 region has 14 residues. Deletions cut 3 bases from V and 4 bases from J, with 10 bases between. Germline loops: CDR1 SNHLY, CDR2 FYNNEI.

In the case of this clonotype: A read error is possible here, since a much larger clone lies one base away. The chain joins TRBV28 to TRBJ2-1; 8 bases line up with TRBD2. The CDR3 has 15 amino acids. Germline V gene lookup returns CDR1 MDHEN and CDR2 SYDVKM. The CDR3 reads CAGSLGGRTYNEQFF. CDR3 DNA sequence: TGTGCCGGCAGTTTGGGCGGGAGGACGTACAATGAGCAGTTCTTC.

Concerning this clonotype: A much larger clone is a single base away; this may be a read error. This CDR3 is CASSVGGGAHTGELFF. In nucleotides, the CDR3 is TGTGCCAGCAGCGTAGGGGGGGGGGCCCACACCGGGGAGCTGTTTTTT. The chain employs TRBV9 and TRBJ2-2; a possible D gene is TRBD2 (7 bases). V was pared by 0 bases and J by 3 bases, with 12 bases between. CDR1 and CDR2 from the germline V gene are SGDLS and YYNGEE. The CDR3 totals 16 residues. Variable domain in full (rest from reference TRBV9 and TRBJ2-2): DSGVTQTPKHLITATGQRVTLRCSPRSGDLSVYWYQQSLDQGLQFLIQYYNGEERAKGNILERFSAQQFPDLHSELNLSSLELGDSALYFCASSVGGGAHTGELFFGEGSRLTVL.

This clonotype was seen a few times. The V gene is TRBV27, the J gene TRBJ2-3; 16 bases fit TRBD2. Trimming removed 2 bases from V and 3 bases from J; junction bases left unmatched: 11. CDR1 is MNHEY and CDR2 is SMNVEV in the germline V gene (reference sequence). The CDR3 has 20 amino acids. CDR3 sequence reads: CASSLGLGTSGRAVTDTQYF. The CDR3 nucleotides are TGTGCCAGCAGTTTAGGTTTAGGGACTAGCGGGAGGGCCGTGACAGATACGCAGTATTTT.

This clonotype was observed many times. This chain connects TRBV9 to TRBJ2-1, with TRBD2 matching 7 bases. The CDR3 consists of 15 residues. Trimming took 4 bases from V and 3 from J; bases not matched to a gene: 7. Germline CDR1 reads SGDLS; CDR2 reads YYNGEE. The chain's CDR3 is CASSPRDYFYNEQFF. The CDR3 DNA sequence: TGTGCCAGCAGCCCCCGGGACTACTTCTACAATGAGCAGTTCTTC.

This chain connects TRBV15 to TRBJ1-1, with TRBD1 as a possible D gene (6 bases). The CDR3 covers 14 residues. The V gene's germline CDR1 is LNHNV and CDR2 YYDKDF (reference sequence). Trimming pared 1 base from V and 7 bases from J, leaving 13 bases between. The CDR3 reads CATSRVTGASEAFF. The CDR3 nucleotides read TGTGCCACCAGCAGAGTGACAGGTGCTAGTGAAGCTTTCTTT.